This T cell receptor (beta chain) was recovered during a study of CD8 T cells in Susac syndrome. After extraction with the RNeasy kit, roughly 0.5 to 1 ug of the RNA was reverse transcribed using random hexamers. TCRdb reanalysed the immunoSEQ multiplex PCR reads using MiXCR and keeps one entry per CDR3 protein. The sample lists more than 100,000 distinct CDR3 sequences, approximately 96% occurring once. Deletions cut 6 bases from V and 5 bases from J, with 20 bases between. The CDR3 length is 15 residues. Germline CDR1 and CDR2: DFQATT and SNEGSKA (reference sequence). This TCR was sampled from a human donor with Susac syndrome. The chain has TRBV20-1 and TRBJ2-1; D possibly uses TRBD1 or TRBD2 (5 bases each). Input material: CD4+ T cells from PBMCs. As DNA, the CDR3 is TGCAGTGCCGGTTCCCCTGGGGGAGAAAACAATGAGCAGTTCTTC. This sequence encodes CSAGSPGGENNEQFF.